This paragraph reports one TCR beta chain. It has no known antigen specificity. No quality values exist for individual bases; no much larger clone is one base distant. The source of the sample is a study of T-cell memory formation after mild COVID-19 (dated by TCRdb to about 2021). Study-wide context: Most TCR sequence clusters were specific to one of the two donors. In a couple of donors, T-cell clones that expanded and contracted after mild COVID-19 were followed by sequencing TCRalpha and TCRbeta repertoires longitudinally. The cohort was made up of two young adult volunteers, one female and one male, who were previously healthy.

The study at large found these results: SARS-CoV-2 specificity of the second-wave clones peaking on day 37 was not confirmed. Only a couple of mild cases were covered by the study, and larger cohorts that include severe cases with pre-infection samples were considered necessary. Contracting CD4+ clones were located mainly in the CM and EM memory subsets, whereas CD8+ clones were found to be enriched in EMRA. Some responding clones were detected in pre-infection memory, suggesting pre-existing cross-reactive memory T cells joined the SARS-CoV-2 response. Balanced CD4/CD8 phenotypes were observed for clones contracting from day 15 to 85, whereas a bias towards CD4+ was observed for a second wave of clones expanding from day 15 to 37.

Ficoll-Paque density gradient centrifugation was the method used to isolate PBMCs. TCRdb names Illumina NovaSeq 6000 as the instrument used. cDNA libraries for TCRalpha and TCRbeta were prepared by 5'RACE using constant-segment primers, with sample barcodes and unique molecular identifiers added. Trizol reagent was used to extract RNA from every sample. Amplification of the libraries took two PCR steps, and the second step added a second sample barcode plus Illumina TruSeq adapters. Sequencing of the libraries was done on an Illumina NovaSeq, producing 2 x 150 bp paired-end reads. The original pipeline was this. The reads were demultiplexed and collapsed into UMI-guided consensus sequences using migec v1.2.7. Using mixcr v2.1.11, the UMI consensuses were aligned to TRA and TRB V and J templates and assembled into clonotypes. A clonotype was counted as expanded or contracted only when both edgeR and NoisET called the clonotype significant, with the noise models trained on biological replicates. For edgeR calls, the thresholds were a false discovery rate-adjusted p below 0.01 and a log2 fold-change of 1. As an exploratory analysis of dynamics, max-normalized trajectories of the 1000 most abundant clonotypes were examined with PCA combined with hierarchical clustering. Separately sequenced CD4+ and CD8+ repertoires were used to assign the CD4 or CD8 phenotype of responding clones. Clones were called with MiXCR by TCRdb after fastp trimmed the public reads at Q25, and only in-frame beta chains were retained. When rows share a CDR3 protein, they turn into one entry using the most common DNA and genes. TCRdb's processing, not the authors' own work, is the source of the V and J calls. A total of fewer than 500,000 distinct CDR3 sequences appear in this sample, roughly 25% of them only once. The ten largest account for approximately 12% of the sample.

Sequences were obtained from PBMCs or a T cell subset sorted from them (not recorded which). This receptor was identified in an adult woman who had mild COVID-19 (a few samples of this study predate the infection). The sample titles of this study are shuffled in the database, so cell type and time point are left out; the donor was told from shared clones.

CDR3 reads: CASSFIGAGDEQFF. The sequenced DNA is TGTGCCAGCAGCTTCATCGGGGCCGGGGATGAGCAGTTCTTC. Recombination joined TRBV7-9 with TRBJ2-1, with a tentative D call of TRBD1 or TRBD2, each matching 5 bases. V lost 3 bases and J lost 8 bases; the stretch between them is 14 bases long. Per the germline V gene (reference sequence), SEHNR is the CDR1 and FQNEAQ is the CDR2. There are 14 amino acids in the CDR3, from cysteine to phenylalanine inclusive. The CDR3 DNA has 42 bases and is translated from base 1.